The 11 T cell receptor beta chains below all came from one sample that was sequenced in a study of blood T cells in healthy people across ages. Sample-barcoded 5' priming and a J-beta primer mix drove a second PCR of about 6 to 12 cycles. One entry per CDR3 protein results from TCRdb running MiXCR on the 5' RACE reads. The top ten hold around 21% of the sample, which has about 720,000 distinct CDR3 sequences, 22% seen once. Sequencing was performed on blood. These receptors were obtained from a man aged 65 to 85 in good health.

V is TRBV30 and J is TRBJ2-3; 14 bases map to TRBD2. Trimming took 2 bases from V and 5 from J; bases not matched to a gene: 6. The CDR3 is made up of 16 amino acids. Germline CDR1 is GTSNPN and CDR2 is SVGIG (reference sequence). CDR3 region: CAWSSQTSGRGDTQYF. Here the CDR3 DNA reads TGTGCCTGGAGTTCTCAGACTAGCGGGAGGGGAGATACGCAGTATTTT. The variable domain in full, completed from reference TRBV30 and TRBJ2-3, reads SQTIHQWPATLVQPVGSPLSLECTVEGTSNPNLYWYRQAAGRGLQLLFYSVGIGQISSEVPQNLSASRPQDRQFILSSKKLLLSDSGFYLCAWSSQTSGRGDTQYFGPGTRLTVL.

This chain uses TRBV7-9 with TRBJ2-1; 7 nucleotides match TRBD1. Germline CDR1 reads SEHNR; CDR2 reads FQNEAQ (reference sequence). The CDR3 extends over 16 amino acids. The V segment lost 5 bases and the J segment 5 bases; nucleotides outside the gene matches: 12. The chain's CDR3 is CASSRNRDSRNNEQFF. The CDR3 DNA is TGTGCCAGCAGCCGAAACCGGGACAGTAGGAACAATGAGCAGTTCTTC.

The chain links TRBV14 to TRBJ1-2, with D perhaps matching TRBD1 (5 bases). The length of the CDR3 is 15 residues. Germline V gene sequence: CDR1 SGHDN, CDR2 FVKESK. Between the trimmed V and J ends, which lost 4 bases and 0 bases, there was a span of 12 bases. This CDR3 is CASSPDSDPNYGYTF. The CDR3 DNA sequence: TGTGCCAGCAGCCCAGACAGCGATCCTAACTATGGCTACACCTTC.

In its sample, this clonotype was seen many times. This chain connects TRBV19 to TRBJ2-5, with 7 bases lining up with TRBD1. CDR3 size: 13 residues. Trimming took 5 bases from V and 5 from J; bases not matched to a gene: 5. The V gene's germline CDR1 is LNHDA and CDR2 SQIVND (reference sequence). The CDR3 DNA reads as TGTGCCAGTAGTTCCAGGGGGTTGGAGACCCAGTACTTC. Amino acids: CASSSRGLETQYF.

This clonotype was seen ten or more times. J is TRBJ1-4 and V is TRBV5-1, with D unresolved. Trimming cost V 7 bases and J 3 bases, with 19 bases left between them. The CDR3 runs to 16 residues. Germline-derived CDR1 and CDR2 are SGHRS and YFSETQ. CDR3 sequence reads: CASAPGSVLSNEKLFF. CDR3 nucleotides: TGCGCCAGCGCCCCGGGATCCGTCTTATCTAATGAAAAACTGTTTTTT.

This clonotype was found many times. This sequence joins TRBV18 and TRBJ2-3; tentatively, D is TRBD1 or TRBD2 (5 bases each). The CDR3 has 13 amino acids. V lost 3 bases and J 3 bases, leaving 7 bases between the germline ends. Per germline, CDR1 KGHSH and CDR2 LQKENI. DNA of the CDR3: TGTGCCAGCTCACCGGGGGTGACAGATACGCAGTATTTT. It yields the protein CASSPGVTDTQYF.

The chain employs TRBV12-3 or TRBV12-4 and TRBJ1-4; TRBD1 agrees at 8 bases. The ends lost 3 bases at V and 6 bases at J; junction bases unmatched: 6. The CDR3 runs 15 residues. The CDR3 protein is CASSFSTGGDEKLFF. The DNA of the CDR3 is TGTGCCAGCAGTTTTTCAACAGGGGGAGATGAAAAACTGTTTTTT.

In its sample, this clonotype was seen a few times. The V gene is TRBV10-1, the J gene TRBJ2-3; a weak D match, TRBD2 (5 bases). This CDR3 is built from 16 residues. The germline CDR1 and CDR2 sequences are WNHNN and SYGVQD (reference sequence). Trimming cost V 3 bases and J 4 bases, with 17 bases left between them. Here the CDR3 reads CASSDRGMDGSDTQYF. The CDR3 DNA follows: TGCGCCAGCAGTGACCGAGGGATGGATGGTTCAGATACGCAGTATTTT.

In regard to this clonotype: A read error may explain this, as a much larger clone is one base away. This chain links TRBV20-1 with TRBJ2-2, with 10 bases lining up with TRBD2. The germline gives CDR1 DFQATT, CDR2 SNEGSKA (reference sequence). V lost 5 bases to trimming and J lost 9 bases; unmatched junction nucleotides: 9. The CDR3 extends over 14 amino acids. CDR3 nucleotide sequence: TGCAGTGCTGGCGCTAGCGGGAGATCCCGGGAGCTGTTTTTT. It yields the protein CSAGASGRSRELFF.

This clonotype was seen more than once but under ten times. The chain has TRBV3-1 and TRBJ1-1, with 10 bases lining up with TRBD1. With 0 bases clipped from V and 0 bases from J, the junction kept 1 base outside the gene matches. In germline, CDR1 is LGHDT, CDR2 YNNKEL (reference sequence). The CDR3 has 16 residues. CDR3 in amino acids: CASSQEGQGLNTEAFF. CDR3 DNA: TGTGCCAGCAGCCAAGAGGGACAGGGGCTGAACACTGAAGCTTTCTTT.

This clonotype has a handful of counts. The V and J genes are TRBV5-1 and TRBJ2-5; tentatively, D is TRBD1 (5 bases). The CDR3 length is 14 residues. V was shortened by 0 bases and J by 6 bases, with 12 bases between the two germline ends. The germline V gene encodes CDR1 SGHRS and CDR2 YFSETQ. For the CDR3, the DNA is TGCGCCAGCAGCTTGGATGGGGCGGTTAAGACCCAGTACTTC. Translating it yields CASSLDGAVKTQYF.